This TCR beta chain is from a study of T cells in Graves' hyperthyroidism and ophthalmopathy. RNA transcripts served as the template for amplifying TCR beta CDR3 regions. The primer set for the first-round RT-PCR of the TCR CDR3 was HTBI. TCRdb re-called the multiplex PCR reads through MiXCR, storing one row per CDR3 protein. Of about 540,000 distinct CDR3 sequences listed, about 45% were seen once; the top ten hold around 7.7%. In this sample, this clonotype turned up once. Sequencing was carried out using peripheral blood or thyroid tissue (not recorded which). The source is a woman in her late teens or twenties with Graves' hyperthyroidism.

The CDR3 DNA sequence: TGTGCCATCGGGGGGCAGGCAACTAATGAAAAACTGTTTTTT. This gives the protein CAIGGQATNEKLFF. The chain is built from TRBV10-3 and TRBJ1-4; a possible D gene is TRBD1 (6 bases). Germline V gene lookup returns CDR1 ENHRY and CDR2 SYGVKD. Trimming took off 8 bases at V and 0 bases at J, with 10 bases between the two ends. The length of the CDR3 is 14 residues.